What follows is one T cell receptor beta chain and its context. Assay: immunoSEQ multiplex PCR; the TCRdb copy retains only in-frame clones and omits some. The sample lists under 150,000 clones; about 85% were seen once. The data are from a study of blood T cell repertoires in COVID-19. Study information: Sources were T cells, B-cell-depleted T cells, or PBMCs; the material itself was cDNA or gDNA.

V lost 2 bases and J 2 bases, leaving 8 bases between the germline ends. CDR3 length: 14 amino acids. Germline V gene sequence: CDR1 MNHEY, CDR2 SMNVEV (reference sequence). Source material: peripheral blood. The TCR originated in a man in his 70s with acute or convalescent COVID-19. The V call is TRBV27, the J call TRBJ2-3; D perhaps matches TRBD2 (7 bases). CDR3 sequence: CASSLGGATDTQYF. The DNA of the CDR3 is TGTGCCAGCAGTTTAGGGGGGGCCACAGATACGCAGTATTTT.